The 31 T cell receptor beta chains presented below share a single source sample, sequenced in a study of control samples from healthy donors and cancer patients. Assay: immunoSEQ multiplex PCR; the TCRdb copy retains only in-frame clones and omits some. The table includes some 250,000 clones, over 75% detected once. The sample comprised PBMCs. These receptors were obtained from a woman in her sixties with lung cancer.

CDR3 loop: CASSLDLAGSTDTQYF. CDR3 nucleotide sequence: TGTGCCAGCAGCTTAGATCTAGCGGGCAGCACAGATACGCAGTATTTT. This rearrangement joins TRBV7-8 to TRBJ2-3, with TRBD2 matching over 8 bases. This CDR3 region has 16 residues. With 1 base clipped from V and 0 bases from J, the junction kept 3 bases outside the gene matches. CDR1 SGHVS and CDR2 FQNEAQ come from the germline V gene.

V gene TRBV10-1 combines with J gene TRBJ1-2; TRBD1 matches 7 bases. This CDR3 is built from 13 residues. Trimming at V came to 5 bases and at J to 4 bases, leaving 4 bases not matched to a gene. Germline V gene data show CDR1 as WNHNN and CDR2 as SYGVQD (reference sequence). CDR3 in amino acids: CASSPDRVYGYTF. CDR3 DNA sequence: TGCGCCAGCAGTCCAGACAGGGTCTATGGCTACACCTTC.

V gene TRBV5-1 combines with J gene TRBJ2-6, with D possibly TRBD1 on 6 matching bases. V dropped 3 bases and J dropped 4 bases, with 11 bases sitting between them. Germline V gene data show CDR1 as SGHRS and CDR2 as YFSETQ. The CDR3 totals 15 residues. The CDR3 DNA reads TGCGCCAGCAGCTCGCAGGGGTCCGGGGCCAACGTCCTGACTTTC. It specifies CASSSQGSGANVLTF.

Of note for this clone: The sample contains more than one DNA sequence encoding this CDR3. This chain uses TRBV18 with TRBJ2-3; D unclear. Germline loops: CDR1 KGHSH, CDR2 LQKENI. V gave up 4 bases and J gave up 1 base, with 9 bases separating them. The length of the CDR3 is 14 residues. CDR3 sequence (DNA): TGTGCCAGCTCACGGGCACTTGGCACAGATACGCAGTATTTT. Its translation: CASSRALGTDTQYF.

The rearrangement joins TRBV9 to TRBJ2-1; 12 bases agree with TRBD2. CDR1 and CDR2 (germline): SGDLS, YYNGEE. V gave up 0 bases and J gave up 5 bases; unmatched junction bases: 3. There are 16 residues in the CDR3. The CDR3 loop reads CASSVASGGVNNEQFF. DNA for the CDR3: TGTGCCAGCAGCGTAGCTAGCGGGGGGGTCAACAATGAGCAGTTCTTC.

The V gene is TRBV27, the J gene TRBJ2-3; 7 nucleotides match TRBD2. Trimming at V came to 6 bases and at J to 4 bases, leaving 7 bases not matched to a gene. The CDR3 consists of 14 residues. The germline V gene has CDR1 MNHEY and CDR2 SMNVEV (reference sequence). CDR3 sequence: CASRRRERADTQYF. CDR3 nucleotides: TGTGCCAGCAGGAGGCGGGAGCGGGCAGATACGCAGTATTTT.

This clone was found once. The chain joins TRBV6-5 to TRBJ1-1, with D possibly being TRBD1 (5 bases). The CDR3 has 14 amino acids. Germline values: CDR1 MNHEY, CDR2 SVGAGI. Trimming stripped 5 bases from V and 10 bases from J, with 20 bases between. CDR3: CASSRPSGTARAFF. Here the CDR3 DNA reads TGTGCCAGCAGTCGCCCCTCAGGGACCGCCAGAGCTTTCTTT.

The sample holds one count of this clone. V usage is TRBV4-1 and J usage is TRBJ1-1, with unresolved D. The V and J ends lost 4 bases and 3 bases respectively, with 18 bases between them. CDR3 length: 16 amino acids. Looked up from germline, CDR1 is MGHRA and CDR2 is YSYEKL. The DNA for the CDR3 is TGCGCCAGCAGCCCTCTTTCTTTAGGGCCTTACACTGAAGCTTTCTTT. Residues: CASSPLSLGPYTEAFF.

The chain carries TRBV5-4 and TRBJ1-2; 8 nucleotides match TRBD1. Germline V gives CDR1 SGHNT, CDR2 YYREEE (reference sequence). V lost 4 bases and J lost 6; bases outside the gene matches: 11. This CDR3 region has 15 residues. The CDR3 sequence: CASSTDRVGGHGYTF. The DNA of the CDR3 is TGTGCCAGCAGCACGGACAGGGTAGGGGGCCATGGCTACACCTTC. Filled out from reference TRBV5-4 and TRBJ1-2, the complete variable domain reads ETGVTQSPTHLIKTRGQQVTLRCSSQSGHNTVSWYQQALGQGPQFIFQYYREEENGRGNFPPRFSGLQFPNYSSELNVNALELDDSALYLCASSTDRVGGHGYTFGSGTRLTVV.

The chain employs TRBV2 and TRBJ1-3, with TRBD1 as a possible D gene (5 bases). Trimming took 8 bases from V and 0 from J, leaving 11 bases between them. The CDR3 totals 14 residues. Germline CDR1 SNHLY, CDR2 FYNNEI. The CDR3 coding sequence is TGTGCCAGCGGGGACGGCCTCTCTGGAAACACCATATATTTT. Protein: CASGDGLSGNTIYF.

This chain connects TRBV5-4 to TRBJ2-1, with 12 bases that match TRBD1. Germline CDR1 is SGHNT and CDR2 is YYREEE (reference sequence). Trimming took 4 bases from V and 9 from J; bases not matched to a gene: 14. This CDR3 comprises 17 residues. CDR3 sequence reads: CASSPGQGALARGEQFF. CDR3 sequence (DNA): TGTGCCAGCAGCCCGGGACAGGGGGCTCTAGCTCGAGGTGAGCAGTTCTTC.

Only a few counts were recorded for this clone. CDR3 in amino acids: CASSHTANEQFF. Written as DNA, the CDR3 is TGCGCCAGCAGCCATACAGCAAATGAGCAGTTCTTC. V is TRBV5-1 and J is TRBJ2-1; no firm D call. The CDR3 extends over 12 amino acids. The ends were cut back, 4 bases at V and 7 bases at J, with 9 bases in the middle. Per germline, CDR1 SGHRS and CDR2 YFSETQ. Full variable domain (remainder filled in from reference TRBV5-1 and TRBJ2-1): KAGVTQTPRYLIKTRGQQVTLSCSPISGHRSVSWYQQTPGQGLQFLFEYFSETQRNKGNFPGRFSGRQFSNSRSEMNVSTLELGDSALYLCASSHTANEQFFGPGTRLTVL.

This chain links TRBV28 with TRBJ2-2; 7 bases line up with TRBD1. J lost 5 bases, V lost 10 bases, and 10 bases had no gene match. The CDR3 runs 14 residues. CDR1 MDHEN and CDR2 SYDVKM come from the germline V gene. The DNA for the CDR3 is TGTGCCACCAACTTTGACAGGGCTACCGGGGAGCTGTTTTTT. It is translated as CATNFDRATGELFF.

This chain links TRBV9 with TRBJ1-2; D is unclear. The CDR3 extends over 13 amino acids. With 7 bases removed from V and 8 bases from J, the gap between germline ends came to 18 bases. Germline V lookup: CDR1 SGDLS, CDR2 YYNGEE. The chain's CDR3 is CASGRSGVGGYTF. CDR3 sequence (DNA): TGTGCCAGCGGACGGTCTGGGGTCGGCGGCTACACCTTC. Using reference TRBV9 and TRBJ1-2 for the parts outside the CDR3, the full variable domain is DSGVTQTPKHLITATGQRVTLRCSPRSGDLSVYWYQQSLDQGLQFLIQYYNGEERAKGNILERFSAQQFPDLHSELNLSSLELGDSALYFCASGRSGVGGYTFGSGTRLTVV.

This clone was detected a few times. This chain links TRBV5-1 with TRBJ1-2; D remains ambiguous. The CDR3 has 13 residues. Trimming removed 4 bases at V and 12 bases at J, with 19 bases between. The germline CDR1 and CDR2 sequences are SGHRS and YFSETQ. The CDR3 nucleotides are TGCGCCAGCAGCCCCACCGGGGTGGACTTGAACACCTTC. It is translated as CASSPTGVDLNTF.

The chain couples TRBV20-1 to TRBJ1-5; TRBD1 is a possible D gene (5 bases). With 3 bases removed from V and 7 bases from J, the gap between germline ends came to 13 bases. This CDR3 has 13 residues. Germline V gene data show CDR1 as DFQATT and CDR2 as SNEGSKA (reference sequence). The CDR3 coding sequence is TGCAGTGCTAGTGATGGCGGGGACCAGCCCCAGCATTTT. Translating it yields CSASDGGDQPQHF.

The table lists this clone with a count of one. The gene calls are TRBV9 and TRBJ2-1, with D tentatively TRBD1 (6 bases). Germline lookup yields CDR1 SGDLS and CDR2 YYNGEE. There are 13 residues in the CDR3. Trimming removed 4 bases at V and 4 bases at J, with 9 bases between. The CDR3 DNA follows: TGTGCCAGCAGCTTCGGACAGTACAATGAGCAGTTCTTC. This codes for CASSFGQYNEQFF.

The DNA of the CDR3 is TGTGCCAGTAGTATAGACAGCACCGGGGAGCTGTTTTTT. Translating it yields CASSIDSTGELFF. This chain joins TRBV19 and TRBJ2-2; D gene uncertain. The CDR3 runs 13 residues. CDR1 and CDR2 from the germline V gene are LNHDA and SQIVND (reference sequence). Trimming pared 0 bases from V and 4 bases from J, leaving 3 bases between. The full variable domain, rest sourced from reference TRBV19 and TRBJ2-2, is DGGITQSPKYLFRKEGQNVTLSCEQNLNHDAMYWYRQDPGQGLRLIYYSQIVNDFQKGDIAEGYSVSREKKESFPLTVTSAQKNPTAFYLCASSIDSTGELFFGEGSRLTVL.

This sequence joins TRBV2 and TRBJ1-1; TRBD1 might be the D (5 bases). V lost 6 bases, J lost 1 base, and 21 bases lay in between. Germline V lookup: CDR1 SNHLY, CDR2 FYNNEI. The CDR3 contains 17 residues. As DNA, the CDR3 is TGTGCCAGCAGGCTCGATTCGGGGCTAATGAGGAACACTGAAGCTTTCTTT. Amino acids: CASRLDSGLMRNTEAFF.

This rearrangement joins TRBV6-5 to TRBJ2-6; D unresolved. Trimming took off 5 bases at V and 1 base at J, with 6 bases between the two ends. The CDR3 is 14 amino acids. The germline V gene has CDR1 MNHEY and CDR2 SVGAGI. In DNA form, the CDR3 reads TGTGCCAGCAGTCCTCATTCTGGGGCCAACGTCCTGACTTTC. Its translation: CASSPHSGANVLTF.

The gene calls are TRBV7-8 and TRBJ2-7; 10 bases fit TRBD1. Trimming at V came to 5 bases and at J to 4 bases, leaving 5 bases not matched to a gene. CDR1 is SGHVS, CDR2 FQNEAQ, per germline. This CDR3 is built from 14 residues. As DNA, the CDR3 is TGTGCCAGCAGCCCGACAGGGGGCGCGTACGAGCAGTACTTC. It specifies CASSPTGGAYEQYF.

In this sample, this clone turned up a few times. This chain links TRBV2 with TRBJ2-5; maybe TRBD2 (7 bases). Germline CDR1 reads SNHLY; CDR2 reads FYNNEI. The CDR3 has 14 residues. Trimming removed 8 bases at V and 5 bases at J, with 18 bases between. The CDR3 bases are TGTGCCAGCGGGGGAGGGCGGGGGCAGGAGACCCAGTACTTC. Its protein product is CASGGGRGQETQYF.

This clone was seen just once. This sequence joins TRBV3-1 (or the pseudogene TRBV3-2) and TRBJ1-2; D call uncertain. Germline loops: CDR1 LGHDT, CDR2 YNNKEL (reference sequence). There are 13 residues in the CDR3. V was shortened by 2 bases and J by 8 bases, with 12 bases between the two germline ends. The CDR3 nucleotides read TGTGCCAGCAGCCAACAATTTTCATACGGCTACACCTTC. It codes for CASSQQFSYGYTF.

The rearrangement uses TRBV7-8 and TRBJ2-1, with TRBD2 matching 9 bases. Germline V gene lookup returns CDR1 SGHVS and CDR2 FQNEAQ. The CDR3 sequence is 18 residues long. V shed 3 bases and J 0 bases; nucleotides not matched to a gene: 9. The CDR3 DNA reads TGTGCCAGCAGCTTCGGCAGCGGGGGGCTGAGCTCCTACAATGAGCAGTTCTTC. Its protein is CASSFGSGGLSSYNEQFF.

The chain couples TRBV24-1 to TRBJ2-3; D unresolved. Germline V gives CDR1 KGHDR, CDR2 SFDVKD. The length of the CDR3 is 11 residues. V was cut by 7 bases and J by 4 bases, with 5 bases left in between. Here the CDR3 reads CATSQADTQYF. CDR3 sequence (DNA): TGTGCCACCAGCCAGGCAGATACGCAGTATTTT.

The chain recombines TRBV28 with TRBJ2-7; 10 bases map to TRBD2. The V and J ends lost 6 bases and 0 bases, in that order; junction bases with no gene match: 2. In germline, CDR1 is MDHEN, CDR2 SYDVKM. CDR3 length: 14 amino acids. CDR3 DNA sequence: TGTGCCAGCAGACTAGCGGGGCCCTCCTACGAGCAGTACTTC. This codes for CASRLAGPSYEQYF.

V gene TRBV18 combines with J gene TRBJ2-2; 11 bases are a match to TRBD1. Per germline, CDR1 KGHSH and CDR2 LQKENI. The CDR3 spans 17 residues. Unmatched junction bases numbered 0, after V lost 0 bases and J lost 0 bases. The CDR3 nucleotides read TGTGCCAGCTCACCACCGGGACAGGGGGCGAACACCGGGGAGCTGTTTTTT. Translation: CASSPPGQGANTGELFF.

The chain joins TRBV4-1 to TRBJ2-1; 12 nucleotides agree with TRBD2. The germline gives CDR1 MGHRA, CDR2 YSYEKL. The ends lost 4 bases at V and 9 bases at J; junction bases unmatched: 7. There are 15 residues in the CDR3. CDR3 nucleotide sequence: TGCGCCAGCAGCCGACTGACTAGCGGGAGACGTGAGCAGTTCTTC. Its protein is CASSRLTSGRREQFF.

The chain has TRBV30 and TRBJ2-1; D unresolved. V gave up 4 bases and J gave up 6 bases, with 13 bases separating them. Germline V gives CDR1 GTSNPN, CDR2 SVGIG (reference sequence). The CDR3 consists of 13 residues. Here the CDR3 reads CAWTESNSNEQFF. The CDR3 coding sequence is TGTGCCTGGACCGAGTCGAATAGCAATGAGCAGTTCTTC.

The CDR3 nucleotides read TGTGCCAGCTCATATCAAGGGGGGGAGGCGGGAAACACCATATATTTT. It specifies CASSYQGGEAGNTIYF. The chain couples TRBV28 to TRBJ1-3, with D possibly matching TRBD1 (6 bases). Trimming took 8 bases from V and 4 from J, leaving 21 bases between them. Germline V gene data show CDR1 as MDHEN and CDR2 as SYDVKM. The CDR3 runs 16 residues.

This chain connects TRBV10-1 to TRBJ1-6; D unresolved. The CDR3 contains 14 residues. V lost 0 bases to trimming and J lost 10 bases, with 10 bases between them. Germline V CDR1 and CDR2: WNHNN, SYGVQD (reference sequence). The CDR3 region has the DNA TGCGCCAGCAGTGAGTCCGTTCTAGGGTCACCCCTCCACTTT. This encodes CASSESVLGSPLHF.